This TCR beta chain comes out of a study of neoadjuvant anti-PD-1 for oral cavity cancer. Study summary: Patients mostly received three to four biweekly nivolumab doses at 3 mg/kg before surgery. Around day 43, patients without progression received a fourth nivolumab dose before surgery.

Most PBMC samples had approximately 480 ng input DNA in six replicates. Method: immunoSEQ multiplex PCR; TCRdb's copy keeps in-frame clones and lacks some. The data show around 65,000 clones, 85% to 90% seen once. Time point in this sample: after neoadjuvant nivolumab, at surgical resection. V lost 6 bases to trimming and J lost 3 bases, with 8 bases between them. This CDR3 spans 12 amino acids. CDR1 and CDR2 (germline): MGHDK, SYGVNS. Sample: PBMCs, taken after nivolumab (anti-PD-1) treatment. This sequence was found in a person aged 35 to 85 with oral cavity squamous cell carcinoma. This sequence joins TRBV25-1 and TRBJ1-1; D unclear. The CDR3 coding sequence is TGTGCCAGCAGGGGCGCGTACACTGAAGCTTTCTTT. It yields the protein CASRGAYTEAFF. The full variable domain, with the rest looked up from reference TRBV25-1 and TRBJ1-1, is EADIYQTPRYLVIGTGKKITLECSQTMGHDKMYWYQQDPGMELHLIHYSYGVNSTEKGDLSSESTVSRIRTEHFPLTLESARPSHTSQYLCASRGAYTEAFFGQGTRLTVV.